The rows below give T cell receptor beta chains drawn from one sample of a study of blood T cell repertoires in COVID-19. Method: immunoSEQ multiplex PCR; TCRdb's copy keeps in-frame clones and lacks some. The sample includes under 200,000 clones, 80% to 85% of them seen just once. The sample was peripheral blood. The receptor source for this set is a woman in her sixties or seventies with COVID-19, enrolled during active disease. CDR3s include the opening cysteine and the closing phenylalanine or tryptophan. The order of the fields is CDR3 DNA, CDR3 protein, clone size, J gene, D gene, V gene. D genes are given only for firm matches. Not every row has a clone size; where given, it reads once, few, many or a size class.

TGTGCCAGCAGCGCTAGCTCGGGGTTTGGCGAGCAGTACTTC	CASSASSGFGEQYF	.	TRBJ2-7	.	TRBV7-2
TGCGCCAGCAGCTCGGGAGGACTGGCGCAGTACAATGAGCAGTTCTTC	CASSSGGLAQYNEQFF	.	TRBJ2-1	TRBD2	TRBV5-1
TGCAGCGTGGGGGATAACGGACTAGCGGGGAGCTATGAGCAGTTCTTC	CSVGDNGLAGSYEQFF	.	TRBJ2-1	TRBD2	TRBV29-1
TGTGCCAGCAGCCTCCGAGAGACAATGAACACTGAAGCTTTCTTT	CASSLRETMNTEAFF	.	TRBJ1-1	.	TRBV14
TGTGCCACCAGTGATGCGGACAGTGAGGCTCAGCCCCAGCATTTT	CATSDADSEAQPQHF	.	TRBJ1-5	.	TRBV24-1
TGCAGCGTTGAACTAGCCGACGGCACAGATACGCAGTATTTT	CSVELADGTDTQYF	.	TRBJ2-3	.	TRBV29-1
TGTGCCAGCAGCCAAGATCGGGACAGCCTATATGGCTACACCTTC	CASSQDRDSLYGYTF	.	TRBJ1-2	TRBD1	TRBV4-2
TGTGCCATTAGTGGGACAGCTTATGGCTACACCTTC	CAISGTAYGYTF	.	TRBJ1-2	TRBD1	TRBV28
TGTGCCAGCAGTCTCGACAGGGTAGATCAGCCCCAGCATTTT	CASSLDRVDQPQHF	.	TRBJ1-5	TRBD1	TRBV28
TGTGCCAGCAGTTCCAGGGTTCAGAAGGCTAATGAAAAACTGTTTTTT	CASSSRVQKANEKLFF	few	TRBJ1-4	.	TRBV27
TGTGCCAGCAGCCCCTGGGACAGTGTAAACGGCTACACCTTC	CASSPWDSVNGYTF	.	TRBJ1-2	TRBD1	TRBV11-1
TGCGCCAGCAGCCCTGGGGAGGTTGGGGAAAAACTGTTTTTT	CASSPGEVGEKLFF	.	TRBJ1-4	.	TRBV5-1
TGTGCCAGCAGCCTGGGAGGGATAAGGAGGGGCACCGGGGAGCTGTTTTTT	CASSLGGIRRGTGELFF	.	TRBJ2-2	TRBD2	TRBV7-2
TGTGCCAGCAGCGTAGTTAGGGACAGGGGTTATGGCTACACCTTC	CASSVVRDRGYGYTF	.	TRBJ1-2	TRBD1	TRBV9
TGTGCCAGCAGTTCCGGGGGGACAGGGAATGAGCAGTTCTTC	CASSSGGTGNEQFF	.	TRBJ2-1	TRBD1	TRBV28
TGTGCCGCCTCGGGGGGTCCCAATTCACCCCTCCACTTT	CAASGGPNSPLHF	.	TRBJ1-6	.	TRBV7-8
TGCGCCAGCAGCCCCTGGGACAGGGGGCCTGGCTACACCTTC	CASSPWDRGPGYTF	.	TRBJ1-2	TRBD1	TRBV5-1
TGTGCCAGCAGTTTATCAGGGACTCAGGGAAACACCATATATTTT	CASSLSGTQGNTIYF	.	TRBJ1-3	.	TRBV28
TGTGCCAGCTCACCTACAGGGGGACGCGAAGGCTACACCTTC	CASSPTGGREGYTF	.	TRBJ1-2	TRBD1	TRBV18
TGTGCCAGCAGCTCAGATGGACAGGGATATGGCTATGGCTACACCTTC	CASSSDGQGYGYGYTF	.	TRBJ1-2	TRBD1	TRBV5-5
TGTGCCAGCAGTTTCGGAGAGACCCAGTACTTC	CASSFGETQYF	.	TRBJ2-5	.	TRBV28
TGTGCCAGCAGTTCTACCGGGTGGACTGAAGCTTTCTTT	CASSSTGWTEAFF	.	TRBJ1-1	.	TRBV12-3/TRBV12-4
TGCAGCGTTGAAGAAGTCGGTAATGAGCAGTTCTTC	CSVEEVGNEQFF	.	TRBJ2-1	.	TRBV29-1
TGTGCCAGCAGCCAAGATAATGGTCAGGGGATTATTTCGGGCTACACCTTC	CASSQDNGQGIISGYTF	.	TRBJ1-2	.	TRBV4-2
TGTGCCAGCAGTTATCGAGGACAGCCCTATGGCTACACCTTC	CASSYRGQPYGYTF	.	TRBJ1-2	.	TRBV6-5
TGTGCCACCCAGGGTAGCAATCAGCCCCAGCATTTT	CATQGSNQPQHF	.	TRBJ1-5	.	TRBV28
TGTGCCAGCAGTGAAAGGACAGGGGGCAATGAGCAGTTCTTC	CASSERTGGNEQFF	.	TRBJ2-1	TRBD1	TRBV2